A selection of T cell receptor beta chains follows, all from one sample in a study of cytomegalovirus exposure and HLA in healthy donors. Method: immunoSEQ multiplex PCR; TCRdb's copy keeps in-frame clones and lacks some. The table records around 180,000 clones, around 78% of them present only once. The sample was PBMCs. These TCRs come from a woman aged 50 to 65 in good health and CMV-seropositive. The CDR3 runs from the conserved cysteine through the conserved F or W. The D gene is left open where the match is weak. A clone size is listed for some rows: how often the clone was seen (once, few, many), or a class if it is expanded.

d_gene	len	abundance	v_gene	j_gene	CDR3nt	CDR3aa
NA	11	NA	TRBV9	TRBJ1-1	TGTGCCAGCAGCCGGGGGACTGAAGCTTTCTTT	CASSRGTEAFF
TRBD2	14	many	TRBV7-9	TRBJ2-7	TGTGCCAGCAGCGCAACGGGACTAGCGGGAGAGCAGTACTTC	CASSATGLAGEQYF
TRBD1	15	NA	TRBV5-1	TRBJ1-5	TGCGCCAGCAGCCCCGGGACAGGGACAGGACAGCCCCAGCATTTT	CASSPGTGTGQPQHF
NA	12	NA	TRBV29-1	TRBJ1-2	TGCAGCGCCCTGGGGCCGGACTATGGCTACACCTTC	CSALGPDYGYTF
NA	15	NA	TRBV30	TRBJ1-2	TGTGCCTGGAGTGTAAAGGGGGGGAATTACTATGGCTACACCTTC	CAWSVKGGNYYGYTF
TRBD1	16	NA	TRBV2	TRBJ2-3	TGTGCCAGCAGCACCTACAGGGGGCTGGGCGCAGATACGCAGTATTTT	CASSTYRGLGADTQYF
NA	18	NA	TRBV4-1	TRBJ2-6	TGCGCCAGCAGACTTGGACAGTCGGGGCCTTCTGGGGCCAACGTCCTGACTTTC	CASRLGQSGPSGANVLTF
TRBD2	14	NA	TRBV7-3	TRBJ2-3	TGTGCCAGCAGCTCCTCGAGCGGGGGAGATACGCAGTATTTT	CASSSSSGGDTQYF
TRBD2	15	NA	TRBV6-6	TRBJ2-3	TGTGCCAGCAACCGCGGGGGGGGGAGCACAGATACGCAGTATTTT	CASNRGGGSTDTQYF
NA	15	NA	TRBV2	TRBJ2-5	TGTGCCACCCCGGGTGACGTCAGTACCGAAGAGACCCAGTACTTC	CATPGDVSTEETQYF
TRBD1	14	few	TRBV6-1	TRBJ1-5	TGTGCCAGCAAGCCCTACAGGGGGAATCAGCCCCAGCATTTT	CASKPYRGNQPQHF
TRBD1	15	NA	TRBV6-5	TRBJ1-1	TGTGCCAGCAGTTACTCGGACAGGGGCAACACTGAAGCTTTCTTT	CASSYSDRGNTEAFF
TRBD2	14	NA	TRBV2	TRBJ2-5	TGTGCCAGCAGTATTAGGACTAGCGGAGAGACCCAGTACTTC	CASSIRTSGETQYF
NA	15	NA	TRBV4-1	TRBJ2-5	TGCGCCAGCAGCCAAGTAAACGGGGGACAAGAGACCCAGTACTTC	CASSQVNGGQETQYF
NA	12	NA	TRBV9	TRBJ2-5	TGTGCCAGCAGTCTCACGACAGGGACCCAGTACTTC	CASSLTTGTQYF
TRBD1	14	NA	TRBV9	TRBJ2-7	TGTGCCAGCAGCGTTGGACAGGGGGCGTACGAGCAGTACTTC	CASSVGQGAYEQYF
TRBD1	15	once	TRBV9	TRBJ2-7	TGTGCCAGCAGCCCAGACAGGGGGCCATCCTACGAGCAGTACTTC	CASSPDRGPSYEQYF
NA	15	NA	TRBV7-9	TRBJ2-3	TGTGCCAGCAGCTTAGCGGGGGCAAGCACAGATACGCAGTATTTT	CASSLAGASTDTQYF
NA	14	NA	TRBV2	TRBJ1-5	TGTGCCAGCAGGGGTGGACAGAGCAATCAGCCCCAGCATTTT	CASRGGQSNQPQHF
NA	20	NA	TRBV6-1	TRBJ1-5	TGTGCCAGCAGTGAACCACGGGGGGCATATAGGTGGAATAGCAATCAGCCCCAGCATTTT	CASSEPRGAYRWNSNQPQHF
NA	13	few	TRBV5-8	TRBJ1-6	TGTGCCAGCAGCTTGAACAGTAATTCACCCCTCCACTTT	CASSLNSNSPLHF
NA	12	NA	TRBV5-1	TRBJ1-2	TGCGCCAGCAGCTTGGGTAGGGGGGGCTACACCTTC	CASSLGRGGYTF
NA	15	NA	TRBV6-6	TRBJ2-5	TGTGCCAGCAGTTATATAGGGGCTGTGGGAGAGACCCAGTACTTC	CASSYIGAVGETQYF
TRBD1	15	NA	TRBV7-9	TRBJ1-2	TGTGCCAGCAGCTCTCCCGGGACAGGGGTCTATGGCTACACCTTC	CASSSPGTGVYGYTF
NA	14	NA	TRBV11-3	TRBJ2-7	TGTGCCAGCAGCAGAGGAGGCAGCTCTAACGAGCAGTACTTC	CASSRGGSSNEQYF
TRBD1	15	NA	TRBV27	TRBJ2-7	TGTGCCAGCAGTTTCTCTGGACAGGGGGTTTACGAGCAGTACTTC	CASSFSGQGVYEQYF
TRBD1	12	NA	TRBV2	TRBJ1-2	TGTGCCAGCAGACTCGACAGGGGTGGCTACACCTTC	CASRLDRGGYTF
NA	17	NA	TRBV4-1	TRBJ1-6	TGCGCCAGCAGCCGAAGTGGCGGTCTGAACTCGGGTTCACCCCTCCACTTT	CASSRSGGLNSGSPLHF
TRBD1	14	NA	TRBV4-1	TRBJ1-2	TGCGCCAGCAGCCAACCGGGACAGGGTAGCGGCTACACCTTC	CASSQPGQGSGYTF
NA	14	NA	TRBV6-5	TRBJ2-1	TGTGCCAGCAGTGGGCGGGGCTCCTACAATGAGCAGTTCTTC	CASSGRGSYNEQFF
NA	15	few	TRBV11-2	TRBJ1-4	TGTGCCAGCAGCTTAGACTTAGCTTATAATGAAAAACTGTTTTTT	CASSLDLAYNEKLFF
NA	13	NA	TRBV10-3	TRBJ1-1	TGTGCCATCAGTCGGACAGAGAACACTGAAGCTTTCTTT	CAISRTENTEAFF
NA	14	NA	TRBV5-1	TRBJ2-5	TGCGCCAGCAGCGGCGGGACGGACGGAGAGACCCAGTACTTC	CASSGGTDGETQYF
NA	15	NA	TRBV28	TRBJ1-5	TGTGCCAGCAGTACACCTACAGGGCCGTGGCAGCCCCAGCATTTT	CASSTPTGPWQPQHF
TRBD1	15	NA	TRBV6-5	TRBJ2-4	TGTGCCAGCAGTGCATCCGGGACAGGGAAAAACATTCAGTACTTC	CASSASGTGKNIQYF
NA	15	NA	TRBV2	TRBJ1-1	TGTGCCAGCAGCCGGGAGACAGCTCTGAACACTGAAGCTTTCTTT	CASSRETALNTEAFF
TRBD1	14	NA	TRBV4-1	TRBJ1-2	TGCGCCAGCAGCCAGAGGGGACAGCTCTATGGCTACACCTTC	CASSQRGQLYGYTF
TRBD1	17	NA	TRBV7-9	TRBJ2-2	TGTGCCAGCACCGGGACAGGGCTTATCGGGGGGCCCGGGGAGCTGTTTTTT	CASTGTGLIGGPGELFF
NA	15	few	TRBV4-2	TRBJ1-6	TGTGCCAGCAGCCAAGAATGGGGAGGGTATTCACCCCTCCACTTT	CASSQEWGGYSPLHF
NA	15	NA	TRBV5-4	TRBJ1-4	TGTGCCAGCAGCTTGGCCGGGAAAACTAATGAAAAACTGTTTTTT	CASSLAGKTNEKLFF
NA	13	NA	TRBV6-5	TRBJ1-6	TGTGCCAGCAGTGGCCCCCTAGATTCACCCCTCCACTTT	CASSGPLDSPLHF
NA	11	NA	TRBV7-9	TRBJ1-2	TGTGCCACCTGGGAGGATTATGGCTACACCTTC	CATWEDYGYTF